A single sample gave rise to the 5 T cell receptor beta chains below, sequenced in a study of OX40 agonist ivuxolimab in advanced cancers. The assay was immunoSEQ multiplex PCR, and TCRdb's table has in-frame clones only and misses some. This sample has over 75,000 clones, with around nine tenths found just once. The sequenced sample was CD4+ or CD8+ T cells sorted from blood, obtained in a trial of the OX40 agonist ivuxolimab. The source is an adult with an advanced solid tumor such as melanoma, head and neck, liver or kidney cancer.

The chain has TRBV9 and TRBJ2-3, with D tentatively TRBD2 (6 bases). The V and J ends lost 3 bases and 4 bases respectively, with 18 bases between them. The CDR3 is made up of 16 amino acids. Per the germline V gene, CDR1 is SGDLS and CDR2 is YYNGEE. The CDR3 reads CASSGGSYRRADTQYF. For the CDR3, the DNA is TGTGCCAGCAGCGGGGGCAGTTACAGGAGGGCAGATACGCAGTATTTT.

This rearrangement joins TRBV5-1 to TRBJ2-5; 15 bases agree with TRBD2. J lost 5 bases, V lost 4 bases, and 6 bases had no gene match. CDR3 length: 16 amino acids. Germline CDR1 reads SGHRS; CDR2 reads YFSETQ. This CDR3 reads CASSTRTSGGAETQYF. The CDR3 DNA follows: TGCGCCAGCAGCACCAGGACTAGCGGGGGGGCTGAGACCCAGTACTTC.

The CDR3 sequence: CASSLGTGQNTEAFF. CDR3 DNA: TGCGCCAGCAGCTTGGGGACAGGACAGAACACTGAAGCTTTCTTT. The rearrangement joins TRBV5-1 to TRBJ1-1; 7 bases align to TRBD1. The germline CDR1 and CDR2 sequences are SGHRS and YFSETQ. The CDR3 sequence is 15 residues long. Unmatched junction bases numbered 3, after V lost 0 bases and J lost 1 base.

The chain is built from TRBV28 and TRBJ2-7, with 9 bases aligning to TRBD1. Trimming at V came to 6 bases and at J to 2 bases, leaving 5 bases not matched to a gene. CDR3 length equals 14 residues. Germline CDR1 reads MDHEN; CDR2 reads SYDVKM. The CDR3 protein is CASRGGTGTYEQYF. CDR3 DNA: TGTGCCAGCAGGGGGGGGACAGGGACCTACGAGCAGTACTTC.

This chain uses TRBV7-2 with TRBJ2-2; D is unresolved. Germline CDR1 and CDR2: SGHTA and FQGNSA. The CDR3 sequence is 14 residues long. Deletions cut 6 bases from V and 0 bases from J, with 8 bases between. The CDR3 sequence is CASRFDPNTGELFF. CDR3 coding DNA: TGTGCCAGCAGATTCGACCCGAACACCGGGGAGCTGTTTTTT.